One sample yielded the 20 T cell receptor beta chains listed below, sequenced in a study of T cells in Graves' hyperthyroidism and ophthalmopathy. The source material, RNA transcripts, was used to amplify TCR beta CDR3 regions. HTBI primers were the set used in a first-round RT-PCR of the TCR CDR3. TCRdb re-analysed the multiplex PCR reads in MiXCR, keeping a single row per CDR3 protein. The sample consists of roughly 180,000 distinct CDR3 sequences, about 9% of them appearing once. The sequenced material came from blood. The receptors stem from a woman aged 18 to 35 with Graves' hyperthyroidism that later progressed to Graves' ophthalmopathy.

This chain joins TRBV5-4 and TRBJ2-5; 9 nucleotides agree with TRBD1. Germline V gene sequence: CDR1 SGHNT, CDR2 YYREEE (reference sequence). V lost 0 bases and J lost 7; bases outside the gene matches: 1. The CDR3 extends over 13 amino acids. The CDR3 here is CASSLETGGTQYF. CDR3 nucleotides: TGTGCCAGCAGCTTGGAGACAGGGGGGACCCAGTACTTC.

Ten or more counts support this clonotype. This chain connects TRBV30 to TRBJ1-3; D uncertain. CDR1 and CDR2 (germline): GTSNPN, SVGIG (reference sequence). This CDR3 has 14 amino acids. V was clipped by 3 bases and J by 0 bases, with 9 bases between them. CDR3 DNA sequence: TGTGCCTGGAGCCCGGGCAGCTCTGGAAACACCATATATTTT. Translating it yields CAWSPGSSGNTIYF.

In this sample, this clonotype turned up many times. V gene TRBV5-6 combines with J gene TRBJ1-1; 10 positions agree with TRBD1. The CDR3 sequence is 15 residues long. The germline V gene has CDR1 SGHDT and CDR2 YYEEEE. V shed 1 base, J shed 5 bases, and the junction held 5 bases outside the gene matches. CDR3: CASSLSGQGNTEAFF. The CDR3, as DNA: TGTGCCAGCAGCTTGTCGGGACAGGGGAATACTGAAGCTTTCTTT.

The CDR3 DNA reads as TGTGCCACCAGCAGAAGGACAGGGAACGCCGGGAATTCACCCCTCCACTTT. Its translation is CATSRRTGNAGNSPLHF. V gene TRBV15 combines with J gene TRBJ1-6, with 8 bases lining up with TRBD1. Losses at the gene ends were 2 bases for V and 7 bases for J; bases not matched to a gene: 10. This CDR3 has 17 residues. Germline CDR1 reads LNHNV; CDR2 reads YYDKDF (reference sequence). Full variable domain (remainder filled in from reference TRBV15 and TRBJ1-6): DAMVIQNPRYQVTQFGKPVTLSCSQTLNHNVMYWYQQKSSQAPKLLFHYYDKDFNNEADTPDNFQSRRPNTSFCFLDIRSPGLGDTAMYLCATSRRTGNAGNSPLHFGNGTRLTVT.

This clonotype occurred many times. The gene calls are TRBV6-5 and TRBJ2-1; TRBD2 matches at 12 bases. The V segment lost 2 bases and the J segment 1 base; nucleotides outside the gene matches: 15. From germline, CDR1 is MNHEY and CDR2 SVGAGI. There are 21 residues in the CDR3. CDR3 protein: CASSYRDLAGGLISSYNEQFF. The CDR3, as DNA: TGTGCCAGCAGTTACAGGGACCTAGCGGGGGGGCTGATATCATCCTACAATGAGCAGTTCTTC.

This clonotype was counted at least ten times. CDR3 sequence reads: CSVCLGQGANNEQFF. CDR3 DNA sequence: TGCAGCGTGTGCTTGGGACAGGGGGCGAACAATGAGCAGTTCTTC. The chain employs TRBV29-1 and TRBJ2-1; 12 positions match TRBD1. CDR1 and CDR2 (germline): SQVTM, ANQGSEA. The trim removed 6 bases at V and 5 bases at J, leaving 8 bases unmatched. CDR3 size: 15 residues.

This chain uses TRBV5-1 with TRBJ2-1; 8 nucleotides agree with TRBD1. With 0 bases clipped from V and 7 bases from J, the junction kept 9 bases outside the gene matches. This CDR3 has 16 amino acids. Looked up from germline, CDR1 is SGHRS and CDR2 is YFSETQ. Written as DNA, the CDR3 is TGCGCCAGCAGCTTGGTGGGGACAGGTCCCGGGAATGAGCAGTTCTTC. Translation: CASSLVGTGPGNEQFF.

Of note for this clonotype: A much bigger clone sits one base away, suggesting this may be a read error. The chain combines TRBV7-8 with TRBJ2-3, with 7 positions matching TRBD1. The CDR3 totals 15 residues. Per the germline V gene, CDR1 is SGHVS and CDR2 is FQNEAQ. CDR3 DNA sequence: TGTGTCAGCAGCACGGGACAGTTTCGCACAGATACGCAGTATTTT. Residues: CVSSTGQFRTDTQYF.

Note on this clonotype: This could be a read error, since a much larger clone is one nucleotide away. The CDR3 sequence is CATSRGGYQEAQYF. The CDR3 coding sequence is TGTGCCACCAGCAGAGGTGGTTACCAAGAGGCCCAGTACTTC. The rearrangement joins TRBV15 to TRBJ2-5, with D uncertain. The CDR3 consists of 14 residues. Germline V gene data show CDR1 as LNHNV and CDR2 as YYDKDF (reference sequence).

Remarks on this clonotype: This could be a read error, since a much larger clone is one nucleotide away. This rearrangement joins TRBV5-1 to TRBJ2-7, with TRBD1 identical over 9 bases. The J segment lost 2 bases and the V segment lost 4 bases, leaving 10 bases of the junction unmatched. Germline CDR1 reads SGHRS; CDR2 reads YFSETQ. This CDR3 comprises 16 residues. CDR3 bases: TGCGCCAGCAGCCGGGGTGCAGGACAGGGGACCTACGAGCAGTACTTC. It yields the protein CASSRGAGQGTYEQYF.

The table lists this clonotype with many counts. The chain links TRBV20-1 to TRBJ2-1, with D hard to call. Germline CDR1 reads DFQATT; CDR2 reads SNEGSKA (reference sequence). The V gene lost 6 bases and the J gene lost 6 bases, with 9 bases spanning the gap. This CDR3 is built from 11 residues. The CDR3 spells CSATLFNEQFF. The CDR3 nucleotides read TGCAGTGCCACCCTATTCAATGAGCAGTTCTTC.

This clonotype was detected ten times or more. V and J are TRBV29-1 and TRBJ1-1, with 10 bases matching TRBD1. With V trimmed by 3 bases and J by 3 bases, 7 bases remained unmatched. The CDR3 runs 15 residues. Germline values: CDR1 SQVTM, CDR2 ANQGSEA. The CDR3 loop is CSVDFPGQGYTEAFF. The CDR3 coding sequence is TGCAGCGTTGATTTCCCGGGACAGGGGTACACTGAAGCTTTCTTT. Combining the CDR3 with reference TRBV29-1 and TRBJ1-1 gives the whole variable domain SAVISQKPSRDICQRGTSLTIQCQVDSQVTMMFWYRQQPGQSLTLIATANQGSEATYESGFVIDKFPISRPNLTFSTLTVSNMSPEDSSIYLCSVDFPGQGYTEAFFGQGTRLTVV.

In its sample, this clonotype was seen many times. The chain employs TRBV3-1 and TRBJ2-7; D call uncertain. Germline CDR1 LGHDT, CDR2 YNNKEL (reference sequence). V lost 3 bases, J lost 6 bases, and 15 bases lay in between. CDR3 size: 14 residues. CDR3 region: CASSQKWSDSEQYF. The CDR3 nucleotides read TGTGCCAGCAGCCAGAAGTGGAGCGATTCCGAGCAGTACTTC.

This clonotype was counted at least ten times. This chain links TRBV20-1 with TRBJ2-3, with D hard to call. The CDR3 is 11 amino acids. CDR1 and CDR2 from the germline V gene are DFQATT and SNEGSKA (reference sequence). The V end was cut by 4 bases, the J end by 3 bases, with 5 bases between. The CDR3, as DNA: TGCAGTGCTACTAGGACAGATACGCAGTATTTT. Translation: CSATRTDTQYF.

This clonotype was detected many times. J is TRBJ1-1 and V is TRBV7-3, with TRBD1 matching 9 bases. The J segment lost 1 base and the V segment lost 5 bases, leaving 11 bases of the junction unmatched. Germline-derived CDR1 and CDR2 are SGHTA and FQGTGA. This CDR3 contains 17 residues. For the CDR3, the DNA is TGTGCCAGCAGCCTAAGACCACCGGGACAGGGGAACACTGAAGCTTTCTTT. It translates to CASSLRPPGQGNTEAFF.

This clonotype was observed at least ten times. V and J are TRBV9 and TRBJ1-3; possibly TRBD1 for D (5 bases). Trimming pared 3 bases from V and 0 bases from J, leaving 13 bases between. From germline, CDR1 is SGDLS and CDR2 YYNGEE. This CDR3 has 16 amino acids. As DNA, the CDR3 is TGTGCCAGCAGCGAATCCAGGGAAACCTCTGGAAACACCATATATTTT. Translated: CASSESRETSGNTIYF.

This clonotype was picked up a small number of times. The V and J genes are TRBV20-1 and TRBJ2-2; D possibly corresponds to TRBD2 (5 bases). The V and J ends lost 0 bases and 7 bases respectively, with 9 bases between them. From germline, CDR1 is DFQATT and CDR2 SNEGSKA (reference sequence). CDR3 size: 13 residues. The DNA of the CDR3 is TGCAGTGCTAGAGATCTGGGAGTCGGGGAGCTGTTTTTT. Translation gives CSARDLGVGELFF.

This clonotype occurred many times. This chain connects TRBV27 to TRBJ1-5; D may be TRBD1 (6 bases). Germline V gene sequence: CDR1 MNHEY, CDR2 SMNVEV (reference sequence). V dropped 3 bases and J dropped 5 bases, with 14 bases sitting between them. CDR3 length equals 15 residues. The chain's CDR3 is CASSFSRGGHQPQHF. DNA for the CDR3: TGTGCCAGCAGTTTTTCTCGGGGGGGGCATCAGCCCCAGCATTTT.

The rearrangement uses TRBV25-1 and TRBJ2-5; D gene ambiguous. The CDR3 spans 14 residues. V was pared by 4 bases and J by 0 bases, with 9 bases between. Germline lookup yields CDR1 MGHDK and CDR2 SYGVNS. CDR3 sequence reads: CASSAFDHQETQYF. The CDR3 DNA follows: TGTGCCAGCAGTGCTTTCGACCACCAAGAGACCCAGTACTTC.

This clonotype was detected many times. This chain connects TRBV20-1 to TRBJ1-5; maybe TRBD1 (6 bases). The CDR3 length is 15 residues. Germline-derived CDR1 and CDR2 are DFQATT and SNEGSKA (reference sequence). The germline V and J ends were trimmed by 3 bases and 2 bases, with 14 bases remaining between them. The CDR3 DNA sequence: TGCAGTGCTAGTTTTTCTGCAGGGGGCAATCAGCCCCAGCATTTT. Translation: CSASFSAGGNQPQHF.